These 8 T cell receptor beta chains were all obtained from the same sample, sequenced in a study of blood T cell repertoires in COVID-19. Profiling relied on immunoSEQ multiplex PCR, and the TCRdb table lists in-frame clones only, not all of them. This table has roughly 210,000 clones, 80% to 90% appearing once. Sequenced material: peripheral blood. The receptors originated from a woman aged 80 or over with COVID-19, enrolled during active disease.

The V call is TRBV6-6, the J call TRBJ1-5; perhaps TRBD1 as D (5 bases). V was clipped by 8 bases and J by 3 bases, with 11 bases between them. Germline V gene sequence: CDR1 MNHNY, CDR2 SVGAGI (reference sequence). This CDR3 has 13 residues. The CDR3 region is CASGGADNQPQHF. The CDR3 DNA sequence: TGTGCCAGCGGTGGGGCAGACAATCAGCCCCAGCATTTT.

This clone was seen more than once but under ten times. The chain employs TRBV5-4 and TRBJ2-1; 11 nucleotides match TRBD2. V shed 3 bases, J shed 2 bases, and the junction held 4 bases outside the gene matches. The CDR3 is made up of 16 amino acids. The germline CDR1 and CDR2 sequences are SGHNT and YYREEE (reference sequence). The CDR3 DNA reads TGTGCCAGCAGCTATACTAGCGGGGGCCCCTACAATGAGCAGTTCTTC. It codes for CASSYTSGGPYNEQFF.

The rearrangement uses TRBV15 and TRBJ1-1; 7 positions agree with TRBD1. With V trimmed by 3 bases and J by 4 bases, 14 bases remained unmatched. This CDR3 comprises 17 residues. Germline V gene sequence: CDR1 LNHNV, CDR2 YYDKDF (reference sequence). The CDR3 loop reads CATSRTGIAMPGTEAFF. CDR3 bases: TGTGCCACCAGCAGGACAGGGATTGCAATGCCGGGCACTGAAGCTTTCTTT.

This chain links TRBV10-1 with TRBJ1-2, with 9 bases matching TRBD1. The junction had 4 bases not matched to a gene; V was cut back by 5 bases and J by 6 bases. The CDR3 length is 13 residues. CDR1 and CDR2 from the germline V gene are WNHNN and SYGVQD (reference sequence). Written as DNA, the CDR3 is TGCGCCAGCAGTCGGGACAGGGTTGATGGCTACACCTTC. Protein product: CASSRDRVDGYTF.

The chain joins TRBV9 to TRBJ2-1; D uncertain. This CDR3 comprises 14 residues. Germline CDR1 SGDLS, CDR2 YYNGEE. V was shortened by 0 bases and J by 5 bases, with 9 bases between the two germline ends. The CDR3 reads CASSVGQINNEQFF. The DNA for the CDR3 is TGTGCCAGCAGCGTAGGCCAGATTAACAATGAGCAGTTCTTC.

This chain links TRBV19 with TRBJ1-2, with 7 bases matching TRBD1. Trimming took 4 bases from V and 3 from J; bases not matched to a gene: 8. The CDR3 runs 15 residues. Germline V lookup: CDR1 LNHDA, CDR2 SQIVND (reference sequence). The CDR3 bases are TGTGCCAGTAGTACTAACAGGGGCCAGGACTATGGCTACACCTTC. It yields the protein CASSTNRGQDYGYTF.

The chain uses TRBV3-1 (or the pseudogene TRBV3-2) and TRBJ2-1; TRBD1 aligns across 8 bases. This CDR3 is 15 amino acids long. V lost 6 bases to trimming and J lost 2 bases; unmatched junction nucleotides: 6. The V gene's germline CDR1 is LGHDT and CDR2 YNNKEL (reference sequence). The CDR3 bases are TGTGCCAGCAGGGGCAGGGGGCGAACCTACAATGAGCAGTTCTTC. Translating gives CASRGRGRTYNEQFF.

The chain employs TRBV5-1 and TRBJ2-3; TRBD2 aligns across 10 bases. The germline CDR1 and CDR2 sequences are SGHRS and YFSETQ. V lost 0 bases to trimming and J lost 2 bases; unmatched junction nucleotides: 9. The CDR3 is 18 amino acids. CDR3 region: CASSLGLAGVGNTDTQYF. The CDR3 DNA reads TGCGCCAGCAGCTTGGGCCTAGCGGGGGTCGGGAACACAGATACGCAGTATTTT.